These 27 T cell receptor beta chains share one sample of origin, sequenced in a study of T-cell reconstitution after alpha-beta-depleted transplantation in children. Preparation of the TCRbeta library used unique molecular identifiers. TCRdb called the PCR reads again in MiXCR, with one record for every CDR3 protein. The sample lists about 400,000 distinct CDR3 sequences, around 20% occurring once. The sequencing used PBMCs from the stem cell graft donor, collected from the stem cell graft. Source of these receptors: a human donor who donated a stem cell graft to a child with acute myeloid leukemia.

A word on this clonotype: One end of the junction does not line up with germline, which may come from a read error. The chain links TRBV3-1 to TRBJ2-1; 8 nucleotides align to TRBD2. CDR3 size: 13 residues. Germline values: CDR1 LGHDT, CDR2 YNNKEL (reference sequence). The CDR3 bases are TGTGCCAGCAGCCAATCGGCCGGGACTAGGGCGTCTTTC. This encodes CASSQSAGTRASF.

This clonotype was counted only a few times. This sequence joins TRBV6-6 and TRBJ2-2, with D uncertain. The germline CDR1 and CDR2 sequences are MNHNY and SVGAGI (reference sequence). The ends were cut back, 7 bases at V and 4 bases at J, with 4 bases in the middle. This CDR3 contains 11 residues. In DNA, the CDR3 is TGTGCCAGCATTCTCACCGGGGAGCTGTTTTTT. It encodes CASILTGELFF.

The rearrangement joins TRBV24-1 to TRBJ2-1; 8 bases map to TRBD2. The length of the CDR3 is 15 residues. Germline V gene lookup returns CDR1 KGHDR and CDR2 SFDVKD. J gave up 5 bases and V 7 bases, and 9 bases lay outside the gene matches. The CDR3 sequence is CATSPHGRANNEQFF. CDR3 coding DNA: TGTGCCACCAGCCCCCACGGGAGGGCCAACAATGAGCAGTTCTTC.

This sequence joins TRBV28 and TRBJ2-7; 10 bases map to TRBD2. This CDR3 has 16 amino acids. Germline CDR1 reads MDHEN; CDR2 reads SYDVKM. Unmatched junction bases numbered 11, after V lost 7 bases and J lost 2 bases. The CDR3 sequence is CASTEPLAGAPYEQYF. DNA for the CDR3: TGTGCCAGCACCGAACCTCTAGCGGGAGCCCCCTACGAGCAGTACTTC.

This clonotype was seen repeatedly, ten times or more. This chain uses TRBV2 with TRBJ2-1; 12 nucleotides line up with TRBD2. Losses at the gene ends were 5 bases for V and 1 base for J; bases not matched to a gene: 12. This CDR3 is 19 amino acids long. Germline CDR1 and CDR2: SNHLY and FYNNEI. CDR3 bases: TGTGCCAGCAGTCTGGGCTGGGCTAGCGGGAGGGTGTCCTACAATGAGCAGTTCTTC. Residues: CASSLGWASGRVSYNEQFF.

This chain uses TRBV6-1 with TRBJ2-7; 9 positions match TRBD1. This CDR3 is built from 13 residues. Germline V gene sequence: CDR1 MNHNS, CDR2 SASEGT. V gave up 6 bases and J gave up 3 bases; unmatched junction bases: 3. In nucleotides, the CDR3 is TGTGCCAGCAGCCGGGACAGGGTCTACGAGCAGTACTTC. Translating it yields CASSRDRVYEQYF.

This clonotype was observed many times. This rearrangement joins TRBV19 to TRBJ1-1; D is unresolved. The CDR3 runs 12 residues. Germline V gene lookup returns CDR1 LNHDA and CDR2 SQIVND (reference sequence). The V end was cut by 1 base, the J end by 2 bases, with 2 bases between. CDR3 region: CASSIVNTEAFF. The CDR3 coding sequence is TGTGCCAGTAGTATAGTAAACACTGAAGCTTTCTTT.

This clonotype has more than one count but fewer than ten. The chain uses TRBV5-1 and TRBJ2-1; 7 nucleotides line up with TRBD2. Germline CDR1 and CDR2: SGHRS and YFSETQ. With 1 base clipped from V and 7 bases from J, the junction kept 5 bases outside the gene matches. CDR3 length: 14 amino acids. This CDR3 reads CASSLTSVSNEQFF. CDR3 in DNA: TGCGCCAGCAGCTTGACTAGCGTGAGTAATGAGCAGTTCTTC.

This clonotype was recorded at least ten times. The chain is built from TRBV20-1 and TRBJ2-7, with 7 positions matching TRBD1. This CDR3 region has 14 residues. Germline V gives CDR1 DFQATT, CDR2 SNEGSKA (reference sequence). The V and J ends lost 0 bases and 2 bases, in that order; junction bases with no gene match: 4. This chain's CDR3 is CSARDGQVTYEQYF. The CDR3 DNA is TGCAGTGCTAGAGATGGACAGGTTACCTACGAGCAGTACTTC.

This clonotype came up many times. V is TRBV3-1 and J is TRBJ2-7, with 10 bases lining up with TRBD2. The CDR3 spans 15 residues. Trimming took 4 bases from V and 4 from J; bases not matched to a gene: 7. Germline loops: CDR1 LGHDT, CDR2 YNNKEL (reference sequence). CDR3 nucleotides: TGTGCCAGCAGCCCCCGGACTAGCGGTTCTTACGAGCAGTACTTC. Protein product: CASSPRTSGSYEQYF.

The chain has TRBV6-1 and TRBJ1-5; D not resolved. V was shortened by 0 bases and J by 1 base, with 10 bases between the two germline ends. Germline CDR1 reads MNHNS; CDR2 reads SASEGT. This CDR3 is built from 16 residues. CDR3 sequence: CASSEARVGSNQPQHF. The CDR3 DNA sequence: TGTGCCAGCAGTGAAGCTCGGGTTGGGAGCAATCAGCCCCAGCATTTT.

This clonotype was recorded many times. This chain joins TRBV20-1 and TRBJ2-1; D perhaps matches TRBD2 (6 bases). CDR1 DFQATT and CDR2 SNEGSKA come from the germline V gene (reference sequence). This CDR3 region has 15 residues. The V and J ends lost 6 bases and 0 bases respectively, with 15 bases between them. This chain's CDR3 is CSARTKAGSYNEQFF. The CDR3 DNA is TGCAGTGCAAGGACTAAAGCGGGCTCCTACAATGAGCAGTTCTTC.

This clonotype showed up many times. The chain uses TRBV20-1 and TRBJ2-7; D is unresolved. Germline values: CDR1 DFQATT, CDR2 SNEGSKA (reference sequence). The CDR3 consists of 12 residues. The V gene lost 5 bases and the J gene lost 0 bases, with 8 bases spanning the gap. The CDR3 bases are TGCAGTGCTGCCGCTGACTCCTACGAGCAGTACTTC. Translating gives CSAAADSYEQYF.

This clonotype occurred a few times. The V call is TRBV27, the J call TRBJ2-7; 8 positions match TRBD2. In germline, CDR1 is MNHEY, CDR2 SMNVEV (reference sequence). The CDR3 runs 15 residues. Trimming cost V 6 bases and J 3 bases; bases outside gene matches: 10. The CDR3 sequence is CASRKSGSGFYEQYF. The CDR3 coding sequence is TGTGCCAGCAGGAAAAGCGGGAGTGGTTTCTACGAGCAGTACTTC.

This clonotype was recorded a few times. The chain couples TRBV19 to TRBJ2-1, with TRBD2 identical over 10 bases. The V gene's germline CDR1 is LNHDA and CDR2 SQIVND (reference sequence). V was clipped by 5 bases and J by 5 bases; unmatched bases: 6. The CDR3 has 15 amino acids. The CDR3 DNA is TGTGCCAGTAGTCTACTAGCGGGGCTAGACAATGAGCAGTTCTTC. This sequence encodes CASSLLAGLDNEQFF.

Remarks on this clonotype: At one boundary the junction diverges from the germline segment, which might be a read error. This chain joins TRBV5-1 and TRBJ2-1, with D perhaps matching TRBD1 or TRBD2 (6 bases each). CDR3 length: 15 residues. CDR1 is SGHRS and CDR2 is YFSETQ in the germline V gene. CDR3 residues: CVSSLVGGGYNEQFF. The CDR3 region has the DNA TGCGTCAGCAGCTTGGTTGGAGGGGGTTACAATGAGCAGTTCTTC.

This clonotype came up a few times. As DNA, the CDR3 is TGTGCCAGTTCCGGGAGTATGGGTCGGGAGACCCAGTACTTC. Encoded protein: CASSGSMGRETQYF. The chain carries TRBV12-3 or TRBV12-4 and TRBJ2-5; D might be TRBD2 (6 bases). The CDR3 is 14 residues long. Trimming stripped 9 bases from V and 5 bases from J, with 19 bases between.

A note on this clonotype: This may come from a read error, since a much larger clone is one base off. The CDR3 does not end in the conserved phenylalanine or tryptophan, so this is likely a read error. This rearrangement joins TRBV4-3 to TRBJ2-2; the match to TRBD2 covers 8 bases. The CDR3 has 17 amino acids. The germline V gene has CDR1 LGHNA and CDR2 YSLEER. With V trimmed by 4 bases and J by 4 bases, 11 bases remained unmatched. The CDR3 loop is CASSRIHTSGGTGELFL. The CDR3 region has the DNA TGCGCCAGCAGCCGCATACATACTAGCGGCGGCACCGGGGAGCTGTTTTTA.

This clonotype appeared a few times. V and J are TRBV7-2 and TRBJ2-5, with D perhaps matching TRBD2 (5 bases). Germline V gene data show CDR1 as SGHTA and CDR2 as FQGNSA. The CDR3 has 13 residues. V was pared by 6 bases and J by 5 bases, with 13 bases between. As DNA, the CDR3 is TGTGCCAGCAGTCTAGTCCGCGGGGAGACCCAGTACTTC. It translates to CASSLVRGETQYF. Looking up the rest from reference TRBV7-2 and TRBJ2-5 gives the full variable domain: GAGVSQSPSNKVTEKGKDVELRCDPISGHTALYWYRQSLGQGLEFLIYFQGNSAPDKSGLPSDRFSAERTGGSVSTLTIQRTQQEDSAVYLCASSLVRGETQYFGPGTRLLVL.

The rearrangement links TRBV4-3 to TRBJ2-7, with 10 bases that match TRBD2. V lost 1 base and J lost 5; bases outside the gene matches: 11. This CDR3 is 17 amino acids long. Germline CDR1 reads LGHNA; CDR2 reads YSLEER. The CDR3 DNA reads TGCGCCAGCAGCCAAGCGGCTAGCGGGAGAAGGGATGACGAGCAGTACTTC. Its protein is CASSQAASGRRDDEQYF.

The rearrangement joins TRBV6-5 to TRBJ2-7, with 9 bases fitting TRBD1. This CDR3 is built from 16 residues. Trimming at V came to 4 bases and at J to 4 bases, leaving 11 bases not matched to a gene. The germline CDR1 and CDR2 sequences are MNHEY and SVGAGI. The CDR3 sequence: CASSLHRGPGSYEQYF. DNA of the CDR3: TGTGCCAGCAGTTTACACAGGGGGCCTGGTTCTTACGAGCAGTACTTC.

CDR3 residues: CASSQALRMGTGKNIQYF. DNA of the CDR3: TGCGCCAGCAGCCAAGCCCTACGAATGGGGACGGGGAAAAACATTCAGTACTTC. This chain connects TRBV4-3 to TRBJ2-4; D is tentatively TRBD1 or TRBD2 (5 bases each). This CDR3 spans 18 amino acids. CDR1 is LGHNA, CDR2 YSLEER, per germline. Trimming stripped 1 base from V and 4 bases from J, with 20 bases between.

V usage is TRBV5-1 and J usage is TRBJ2-1, with D possibly being TRBD1 (7 bases). CDR1 and CDR2 (germline): SGHRS, YFSETQ. This CDR3 has 16 amino acids. Trimming took 5 bases from V and 8 from J, leaving 23 bases between them. The CDR3 bases are TGCGCCAGCAGGATAATTCTTCAGGGGGGCGGACATGAGCAGTTCTTC. Protein sequence: CASRIILQGGGHEQFF.

The chain links TRBV29-1 to TRBJ2-1; D gene unclear. Germline lookup yields CDR1 SQVTM and CDR2 ANQGSEA. Deletions cut 0 bases from V and 0 bases from J, with 3 bases between. This CDR3 region has 13 residues. The CDR3 DNA is TGCAGCGTTGAAGAAAGCTCCTACAATGAGCAGTTCTTC. It is translated as CSVEESSYNEQFF.

This clonotype has a handful of counts. This chain uses TRBV20-1 with TRBJ2-4; D call uncertain. The CDR3 covers 15 residues. V dropped 3 bases and J dropped 0 bases, with 12 bases sitting between them. The germline gives CDR1 DFQATT, CDR2 SNEGSKA (reference sequence). CDR3 nucleotides: TGCAGTGCTAGTGCACAAACTCTAGCCAAAAACATTCAGTACTTC. Its protein product is CSASAQTLAKNIQYF.

The chain links TRBV7-2 to TRBJ2-3; no clear D. The germline gives CDR1 SGHTA, CDR2 FQGNSA. V was cut by 6 bases and J by 6 bases, with 19 bases left in between. The CDR3 covers 15 residues. The CDR3, as DNA: TGTGCCAGCAGAAGAGACGGGTTACAGCAGGATACGCAGTATTTT. Translated, it gives CASRRDGLQQDTQYF.

This chain links TRBV5-1 with TRBJ2-5; 7 nucleotides align to TRBD1. Germline loops: CDR1 SGHRS, CDR2 YFSETQ. The junction had 10 bases not matched to a gene; V was cut back by 0 bases and J by 5 bases. CDR3 length: 16 residues. The DNA for the CDR3 is TGCGCCAGCAGCTTGGGATCAGGGGGTACCGGTGAGACCCAGTACTTC. Protein product: CASSLGSGGTGETQYF.